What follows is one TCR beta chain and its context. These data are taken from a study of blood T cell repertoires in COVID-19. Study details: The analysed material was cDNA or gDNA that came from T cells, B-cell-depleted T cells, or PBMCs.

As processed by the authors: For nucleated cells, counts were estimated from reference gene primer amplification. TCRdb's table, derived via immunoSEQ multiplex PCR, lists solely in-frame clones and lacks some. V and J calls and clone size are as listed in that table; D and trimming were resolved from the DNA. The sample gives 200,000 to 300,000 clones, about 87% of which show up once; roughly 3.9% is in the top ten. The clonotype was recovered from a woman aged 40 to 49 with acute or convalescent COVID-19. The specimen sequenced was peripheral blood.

The CDR3 DNA reads as TGTGCCAGCAGCCGAGGGACAGGGGCCCTGGAGGACACTGAAGCTTTCTTT. This codes for CASSRGTGALEDTEAFF. J is TRBJ1-1 and V is TRBV3-1 (or the pseudogene TRBV3-2); 10 positions match TRBD1. The CDR3 has 17 amino acids. Germline CDR1 LGHDT, CDR2 YNNKEL (reference sequence). After removal of 4 bases from V and 3 bases from J, the junction contained 11 bases not matched to a gene.